The rows below give T cell receptor beta chains drawn from one sample of a study of cytomegalovirus exposure and HLA in healthy donors. Some clones are missing from TCRdb's copy, which holds only in-frame ones; the method was immunoSEQ multiplex PCR. The sample lists fewer than 300,000 clones, 88% seen once, with about 0.85% in the top ten. The sample consisted of PBMCs. All receptors derive from a woman aged 18-35 years in good health and CMV-seronegative. The CDR3 runs from the conserved cysteine through the conserved F or W. The D gene is left open where the match is weak. Clone size, where shown, is once, few, many, or a class for clones that have expanded.

TRBV9,NA,NA,TRBJ1-2,12,CASSASGYGYTF,TGTGCCAGCAGCGCATCAGGCTATGGCTACACCTTC
TRBV9,NA,NA,TRBJ2-7,15,CASSVGSLPSYEQYF,TGTGCCAGCAGCGTAGGATCACTACCCTCCTACGAGCAGTACTTC
TRBV6-5,NA,once,TRBJ1-1,12,CASRRQYTEAFF,TGTGCCAGCAGAAGACAGTACACTGAAGCTTTCTTT
TRBV6-4,NA,NA,TRBJ2-1,13,CASRGQGVDEQFF,TGTGCCAGCCGGGGGCAGGGGGTCGATGAGCAGTTCTTC
TRBV6-5,NA,NA,TRBJ2-7,14,CASSRVGGRYEQYF,TGTGCCAGCAGTCGGGTCGGGGGACGCTACGAGCAGTACTTC
TRBV19,NA,NA,TRBJ2-3,12,CASRASADTQYF,TGTGCCAGTAGGGCTAGCGCTGATACGCAGTATTTT
TRBV9,TRBD2,once,TRBJ2-3,19,CASSVDVVASGNPTDTQYF,TGTGCCAGCAGCGTAGATGTGGTGGCTAGCGGGAATCCCACAGATACGCAGTATTTT
TRBV4-1,NA,NA,TRBJ2-3,22,CASRPGAVGQWGEARGTDTQYF,TGCGCCAGCAGACCCGGGGCAGTAGGGCAGTGGGGGGAGGCGCGTGGCACAGATACGCAGTATTTT
TRBV9,NA,NA,TRBJ2-1,14,CASSALLTYNEQFF,TGTGCCAGCAGCGCCCTTCTTACTTACAATGAGCAGTTCTTC
TRBV11-2,NA,NA,TRBJ2-3,15,CASSLAPTAPDTQYF,TGTGCCAGCAGCTTAGCCCCAACTGCTCCAGATACGCAGTATTTT
TRBV28,TRBD1,NA,TRBJ2-4,15,CASRNAGTGEVIQYF,TGTGCCAGCAGGAATGCCGGGACAGGGGAGGTCATTCAGTACTTC
TRBV6-5,NA,NA,TRBJ1-2,15,CASSRRSGGDYGYTF,TGTGCCAGCAGCCGACGTTCGGGGGGCGACTATGGCTACACCTTC
TRBV28,NA,NA,TRBJ2-7,12,CASSIASHEQYF,TGTGCCAGCAGTATAGCATCGCACGAGCAGTACTTC
TRBV4-1,TRBD1,NA,TRBJ1-1,17,CASRPRGTGGANTEAFF,TGCGCCAGCAGACCAAGGGGGACAGGGGGCGCGAACACTGAAGCTTTCTTT
TRBV27,TRBD2,NA,TRBJ2-7,15,CASSLLLAGSYEQYF,TGTGCCAGCAGCTTGCTACTAGCGGGTTCCTACGAGCAGTACTTC
TRBV28,NA,NA,TRBJ2-7,15,CASSLQAGFSYEQYF,TGTGCCAGCAGTCTCCAGGCGGGATTTTCCTACGAGCAGTACTTC
TRBV2,NA,few,TRBJ2-7,13,CAGSDLDSYEQYF,TGTGCCGGAAGCGATCTAGACTCCTACGAGCAGTACTTC
TRBV9,TRBD1,NA,TRBJ2-3,17,CASSLWTGDYPTDTQYF,TGTGCCAGCAGCCTATGGACAGGGGACTACCCCACAGATACGCAGTATTTT
TRBV7-3,TRBD2,NA,TRBJ2-3,15,CASSRTSGPTDTQYF,TGTGCCAGCAGCCGGACTAGCGGACCCACAGATACGCAGTATTTT
TRBV7-3,NA,few,TRBJ2-6,15,CASSKTTSGANVLTF,TGTGCCAGCAGCAAGACAACGTCTGGGGCCAACGTCCTGACTTTC
TRBV11-2,TRBD1,few,TRBJ1-6,15,CASMKPGQVNSPLHF,TGTGCCAGTATGAAACCGGGACAGGTTAATTCACCCCTCCACTTT
TRBV10-2,TRBD2,few,TRBJ2-7,15,CASSESKLAAYEQYF,TGCGCCAGCAGTGAGTCGAAACTAGCGGCCTACGAGCAGTACTTC
TRBV7-9,TRBD2,NA,TRBJ2-7,13,CASNGGVLAEQYF,TGTGCCAGCAACGGGGGGGTTTTAGCCGAGCAGTACTTC
TRBV27,TRBD2,once,TRBJ2-7,16,CASSLSPSGSSYEQYF,TGTGCCAGCAGTTTATCCCCTAGCGGGAGCTCCTACGAGCAGTACTTC
TRBV30,NA,NA,TRBJ1-4,13,CAWEDSFNEKLFF,TGTGCCTGGGAGGACAGCTTTAATGAAAAACTGTTTTTT
TRBV6-5,NA,NA,TRBJ1-5,13,CASSQDRDQPQHF,TGTGCCAGCAGTCAAGACAGAGATCAGCCCCAGCATTTT
TRBV27,TRBD1,once,TRBJ1-6,19,CASTDSDRGLGFINSPLHF,TGTGCCAGCACTGACTCGGACAGGGGATTGGGTTTCATTAATTCACCCCTCCACTTT
TRBV5-1,NA,NA,TRBJ2-3,17,CASSLEVVRGSTDTQYF,TGCGCCAGCAGCTTGGAAGTCGTCAGGGGCAGCACAGATACGCAGTATTTT
TRBV13,NA,NA,TRBJ2-5,11,CASSRGETQYF,TGTGCCAGCAGCCGGGGAGAGACCCAGTACTTC